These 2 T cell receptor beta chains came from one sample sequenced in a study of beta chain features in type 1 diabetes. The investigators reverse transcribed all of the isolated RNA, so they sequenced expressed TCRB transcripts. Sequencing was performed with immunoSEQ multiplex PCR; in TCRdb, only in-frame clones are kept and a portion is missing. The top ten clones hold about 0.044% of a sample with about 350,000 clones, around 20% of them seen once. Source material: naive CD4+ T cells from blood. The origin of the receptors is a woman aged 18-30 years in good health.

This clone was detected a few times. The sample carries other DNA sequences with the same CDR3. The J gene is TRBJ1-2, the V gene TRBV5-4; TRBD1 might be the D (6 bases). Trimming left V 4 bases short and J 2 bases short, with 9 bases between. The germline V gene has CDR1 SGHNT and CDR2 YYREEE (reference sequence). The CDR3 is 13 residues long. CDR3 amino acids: CASSPDSNYGYTF. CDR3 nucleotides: TGTGCCAGCAGCCCGGACAGCAACTATGGCTACACCTTC.

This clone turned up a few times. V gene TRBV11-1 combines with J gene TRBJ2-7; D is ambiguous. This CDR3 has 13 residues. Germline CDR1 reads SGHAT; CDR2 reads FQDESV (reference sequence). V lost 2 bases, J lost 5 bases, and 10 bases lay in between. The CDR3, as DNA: TGTGCCAGCAGCTTAAACGACTTCGACGAGCAGTACTTC. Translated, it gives CASSLNDFDEQYF. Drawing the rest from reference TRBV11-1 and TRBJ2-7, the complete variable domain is EAEVAQSPRYKITEKSQAVAFWCDPISGHATLYWYRQILGQGPELLVQFQDESVVDDSQLPKDRFSAERLKGVDSTLKIQPAELGDSAMYLCASSLNDFDEQYFGPGTRLTVT.